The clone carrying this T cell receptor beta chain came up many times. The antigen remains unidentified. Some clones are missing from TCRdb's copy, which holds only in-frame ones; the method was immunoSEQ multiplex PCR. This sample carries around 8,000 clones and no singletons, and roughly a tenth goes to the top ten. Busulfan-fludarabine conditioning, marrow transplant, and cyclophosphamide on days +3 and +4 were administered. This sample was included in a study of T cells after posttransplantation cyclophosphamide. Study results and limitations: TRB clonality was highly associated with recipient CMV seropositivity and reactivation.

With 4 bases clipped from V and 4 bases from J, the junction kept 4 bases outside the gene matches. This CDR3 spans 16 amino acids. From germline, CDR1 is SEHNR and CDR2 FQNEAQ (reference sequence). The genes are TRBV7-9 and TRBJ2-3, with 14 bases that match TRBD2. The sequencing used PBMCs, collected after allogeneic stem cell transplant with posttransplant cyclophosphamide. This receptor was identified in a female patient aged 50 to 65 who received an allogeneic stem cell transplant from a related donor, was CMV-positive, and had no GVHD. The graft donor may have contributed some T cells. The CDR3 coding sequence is TGTGCCAGCAGCTCCCCGGGACTAGCGGGAGCAGATACGCAGTATTTT. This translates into CASSSPGLAGADTQYF.